A selection of T cell receptor beta chains follows, all from one sample in a study of T-cell memory formation after mild COVID-19. Via MiXCR, TCRdb re-called the 5' RACE reads, giving one row per CDR3 protein. The sample includes around 210,000 distinct CDR3 sequences, 9.5% of them seen just once. Sequences were obtained from PBMCs or a T cell subset sorted from them (not recorded which). All receptors come from a man aged 18 to 29 who had mild COVID-19 (a few samples of this study predate the infection). Cell type and time point are not known. Each CDR3 is given without its conserved first and last residue. D genes are given only for firm matches.

d_gene	v_gene	j_gene	CDR3aa
-	TRBV2	TRBJ1-1	ASSELVGLDTEAF
TRBD1	TRBV4-1	TRBJ2-5	ASSQTGTGGYETQY
TRBD1	TRBV5-1	TRBJ1-6	ASSLNGQGSLHSPLH
TRBD1	TRBV5-1	TRBJ1-1	ASSLLQGEGTEAF
-	TRBV7-3	TRBJ2-5	ASSFGREETQY
-	TRBV6-5	TRBJ2-5	ASSYSAREETQY
-	TRBV2	TRBJ1-5	ASSLDRSNQPQH
-	TRBV12-3/TRBV12-4	TRBJ1-1	ASSRAGPEFEAF
-	TRBV3-1	TRBJ2-3	ASSQVGDTDTQY
TRBD1	TRBV2	TRBJ2-3	AISTGEADTQY
TRBD2	TRBV6-2/TRBV6-3	TRBJ2-5	ASTPGGGQETQY
-	TRBV5-1	TRBJ1-1	ASSLFGPGTDTEAF